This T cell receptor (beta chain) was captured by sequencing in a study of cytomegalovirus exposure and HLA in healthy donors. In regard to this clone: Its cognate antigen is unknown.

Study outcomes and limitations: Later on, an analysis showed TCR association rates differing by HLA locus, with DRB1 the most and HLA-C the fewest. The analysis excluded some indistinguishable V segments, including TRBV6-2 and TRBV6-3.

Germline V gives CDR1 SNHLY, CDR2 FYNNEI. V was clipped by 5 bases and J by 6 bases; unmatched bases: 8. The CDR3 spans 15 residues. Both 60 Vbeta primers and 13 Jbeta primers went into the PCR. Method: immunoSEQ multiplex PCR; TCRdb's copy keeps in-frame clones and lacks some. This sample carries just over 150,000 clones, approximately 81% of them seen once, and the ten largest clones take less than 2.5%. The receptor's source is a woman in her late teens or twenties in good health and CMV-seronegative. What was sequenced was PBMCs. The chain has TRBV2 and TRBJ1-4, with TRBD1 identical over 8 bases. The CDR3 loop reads CASSPSRDRYEKLFF. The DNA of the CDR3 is TGTGCCAGCAGTCCTAGCCGGGACAGGTATGAAAAACTGTTTTTT.